This T cell receptor beta chain was sequenced in a study of CD8 T cells in ankylosing spondylitis. Broader study findings: Made up of roughly 8 highly homologous variants, a TCR beta motif appeared characteristic of ankylosing spondylitis blood.

This clonotype was seen more than once but under ten times. Its antigen remains unknown. Germline CDR1 reads MNHEY; CDR2 reads SMNVEV (reference sequence). This CDR3 contains 18 residues. V was pared by 2 bases and J by 1 base, with 12 bases of the junction left unmatched. TCRdb processed the 5' RACE reads anew with MiXCR; each CDR3 protein has one entry. The top ten hold under 0.6% of the sample, which has 750,000 to 850,000 distinct CDR3 sequences, approximately 12% seen once. The sample taken for sequencing was blood, either unsorted or a sorted T cell fraction (not recorded which). J is TRBJ2-7 and V is TRBV27; 9 bases fit TRBD2. The TCR was taken from a male donor with ankylosing spondylitis. The CDR3 spells CASSLLFSGAGGSYEQYF. The CDR3 DNA follows: TGTGCCAGCAGTTTACTCTTCTCGGGAGCGGGAGGATCCTACGAGCAGTACTTC.